Shown below are 9 T cell receptor beta chains from a single sample sequenced in a study of regulatory T cells in long-lasting Graves disease. Stated time point: newly diagnosed GD, antithyroid drugs for less than 3 months. The TCR library was made from RNA extracted from PBMCs. With iRepertoire HTBI primers and Arm-PCR of CDR3 regions, TCR beta libraries were built. TCRdb ran MiXCR on the multiplex PCR reads and lists one entry per CDR3 protein. The sample shows approximately 270,000 distinct CDR3 sequences, approximately 18% of them seen only once. The sample was also linked to a second study, of T cells in Graves' hyperthyroidism and ophthalmopathy.

This specimen was peripheral blood mononuclear cells (PBMCs), taken at new diagnosis, from a patient treated with antithyroid drugs. Source of these receptors: a woman younger than 45 with Graves disease.

At least ten counts were recorded for this clonotype. This sequence joins TRBV9 and TRBJ1-3; unclear D gene. Germline lookup yields CDR1 SGDLS and CDR2 YYNGEE. Trimming took 3 bases from V and 0 from J, leaving 13 bases between them. This CDR3 has 16 amino acids. As DNA, the CDR3 is TGTGCCAGCAGCGCCTCAAGTTCCCTCTCTGGAAACACCATATATTTT. Its translation: CASSASSSLSGNTIYF. Full variable domain (rest looked up from reference TRBV9 and TRBJ1-3): DSGVTQTPKHLITATGQRVTLRCSPRSGDLSVYWYQQSLDQGLQFLIQYYNGEERAKGNILERFSAQQFPDLHSELNLSSLELGDSALYFCASSASSSLSGNTIYFGEGSWLTVV.

This clonotype was recorded many times. CDR3 nucleotides: TGTGCCAGCAGCCAAGCGTTTGGCGGAGGATACACAGATACGCAGTATTTT. Its translation: CASSQAFGGGYTDTQYF. This chain uses TRBV3-1 with TRBJ2-3, with D possibly being TRBD2 (5 bases). V gave up 1 base and J gave up 2 bases, with 16 bases separating them. The CDR3 length is 17 residues. CDR1 is LGHDT and CDR2 is YNNKEL in the germline V gene (reference sequence).

This clonotype was seen many times. This chain links TRBV27 with TRBJ1-5; 10 bases agree with TRBD1. The CDR3 covers 16 residues. Looked up from germline, CDR1 is MNHEY and CDR2 is SMNVEV (reference sequence). The J segment lost 2 bases and the V segment lost 6 bases, leaving 7 bases of the junction unmatched. CDR3 coding DNA: TGTGCCAGCAGATTACTCGGGACAGGGGGCAATCAGCCCCAGCATTTT. As protein: CASRLLGTGGNQPQHF.

A few counts support this clonotype. This sequence joins TRBV19 and TRBJ2-1; D is perhaps TRBD1 or TRBD2 (5 bases each). Trimming cost V 7 bases and J 0 bases, with 10 bases left between them. Germline assignment: CDR1 LNHDA and CDR2 SQIVND (reference sequence). The CDR3 runs to 14 residues. In DNA form, the CDR3 reads TGTGCCAGTAAACTTGGGGGCTCCTACAATGAGCAGTTCTTC. The encoded protein is CASKLGGSYNEQFF.

This clonotype was detected ten times or more. This rearrangement joins TRBV19 to TRBJ1-2; D not resolved. The CDR3 loop spans 14 amino acids. V shed 3 bases and J shed 1 base, with 9 bases lying between them. Germline V gene lookup returns CDR1 LNHDA and CDR2 SQIVND (reference sequence). The CDR3 here is CASSMDRLNYGYTF. The CDR3 DNA is TGTGCCAGTAGTATGGACCGCCTTAACTATGGCTACACCTTC. The entire variable domain, with the rest obtained from reference TRBV19 and TRBJ1-2, is as follows: DGGITQSPKYLFRKEGQNVTLSCEQNLNHDAMYWYRQDPGQGLRLIYYSQIVNDFQKGDIAEGYSVSREKKESFPLTVTSAQKNPTAFYLCASSMDRLNYGYTFGSGTRLTVV.

This clonotype occurred many times. CDR3 protein: CASSPPDHNTEAFF. DNA for the CDR3: TGCGCCAGCAGCCCACCGGACCATAACACTGAAGCTTTCTTT. The chain carries TRBV5-1 and TRBJ1-1, with D unclear. Trimming took off 4 bases at V and 2 bases at J, with 12 bases between the two ends. The CDR3 sequence is 14 residues long. Germline V gene lookup returns CDR1 SGHRS and CDR2 YFSETQ.

This clonotype was counted ten times or more. This chain links TRBV7-6 with TRBJ2-1, with D perhaps being TRBD1 or TRBD2 (5 bases each). The CDR3 is made up of 15 amino acids. V was cut by 3 bases and J by 0 bases, with 9 bases left in between. Germline CDR1 reads SGHVS; CDR2 reads FNYEAQ. The CDR3 nucleotides are TGTGCCAGCAGCTTTTGGGGGAGCTCCTACAATGAGCAGTTCTTC. Translated, it gives CASSFWGSSYNEQFF.

This clonotype was recorded many times. This sequence joins TRBV24-1 and TRBJ1-5; D not certain. Germline loops: CDR1 KGHDR, CDR2 SFDVKD. V lost 7 bases and J lost 4, with 16 bases in between. There are 15 residues in the CDR3. CDR3 in DNA: TGTGCCACCAGCGATCGTCGACGGCAAAATCAGCCCCAGCATTTT. Protein product: CATSDRRRQNQPQHF.

This clonotype was seen ten or more times. V is TRBV20-1 and J is TRBJ1-5; no definite D call. V was clipped by 5 bases and J by 4 bases, with 12 bases between them. The CDR3 is 13 amino acids. Germline-derived CDR1 and CDR2 are DFQATT and SNEGSKA (reference sequence). This CDR3 is CSAALDRNQPQHF. CDR3 DNA sequence: TGCAGTGCTGCCCTAGATCGGAATCAGCCCCAGCATTTT.